Listed below are T cell receptor beta chains from one sample, sequenced in a study of monozygotic twins with inflammatory bowel disease. TCRdb reprocessed the 5' RACE reads; each CDR3 protein has one entry and no DNA is given. In all, the sample yields approximately 160,000 distinct CDR3 sequences. Sequencing was carried out using blood. Receptor source: a human donor with ulcerative colitis or Crohn's disease, or a healthy co-twin of an affected twin (not recorded which). CDR3s include the opening cysteine and the closing phenylalanine or tryptophan. The order of the fields is V gene, J gene, CDR3 protein.

TRBV7-9	TRBJ1-5	CASSLGGAGLQPQHF
TRBV20-1	TRBJ2-6	CSAREGSSGANVLTF
TRBV20-1	TRBJ1-1	CSARARGETEAFF
TRBV5-1	TRBJ2-3	CASSSSGGAADTQYF
TRBV5-6	TRBJ2-4	CASTVGGLGKNMQYF
TRBV25-1	TRBJ1-1	CASRWTGGSGITFF
TRBV5-5	TRBJ2-1	CASSFVREEFF
TRBV15	TRBJ1-4	CATRTGGSEKLFF
TRBV12-3/TRBV12-4	TRBJ2-7	CASRTSSLEQYF
TRBV5-6	TRBJ1-2	CASSRDLTGGYTF
TRBV5-1	TRBJ1-6	CASSSDIYNSPLHF
TRBV5-1	TRBJ2-2	CASRKQGYTGELFF
TRBV18	TRBJ1-5	CASSPGGPGQPQHF
TRBV7-9	TRBJ2-2	CASGLTANGELFF
TRBV5-1	TRBJ1-3	CASSRGPGWGDTIYF
TRBV6-5	TRBJ2-7	CASRRKGTGVYEQYF
TRBV10-3	TRBJ2-7	CAISEGGSEQYF
TRBV5-1	TRBJ1-1	CASSLAPGDTEAFF
TRBV4-1	TRBJ2-1	CASSQIAGNEQFF
TRBV12-3/TRBV12-4	TRBJ1-2	CASSTGGGIYGYTF
TRBV24-1	TRBJ2-7	CATSDPVRDRVNEQYF
TRBV21-1	TRBJ1-4	CASIKGELGTNEKLFF
TRBV12-3/TRBV12-4	TRBJ2-5	CASRGSGGRETQYF
TRBV25-1	TRBJ1-1	CASRVDRPGGMNTEAFF
TRBV20-1	TRBJ2-2	CSARDHQKNTGELFF
TRBV19	TRBJ2-7	CASSIGLAEVSSYEQYF
TRBV10-3	TRBJ2-1	CAISDTSAGTSGYNEQFF
TRBV20-1	TRBJ2-3	CSARGLAGPTDTQYF
TRBV20-1	TRBJ2-7	CSAREPGYPYEQYF
TRBV15	TRBJ2-7	CATSRDQWTESSYEQYF
TRBV9	TRBJ2-1	CASSVGPSGYNEQFF
TRBV20-1	TRBJ2-3	CSARVGVRSTDTQYF
TRBV7-2	TRBJ2-1	CASEDWTSGRSFSYNEQFF
TRBV25-1	TRBJ2-3	CASSKTVETVRTQYF
TRBV21-1	TRBJ1-1	CASSSGLPSTEAFF
TRBV11-2	TRBJ2-7	CASSLEVGFSYEQYF
TRBV19	TRBJ2-2	CASNGRSTGELFF
TRBV11-2	TRBJ2-3	CASSSYGRDADTQYF
TRBV20-1	TRBJ1-2	CSAPQGLNYGYTF
TRBV4-3	TRBJ1-3	CASSQEMGAGNTIYF
TRBV18	TRBJ1-5	CASSPGTPDSNQPQHF
TRBV19	TRBJ1-5	CASSPRTGRQPQHF
TRBV30	TRBJ1-1	CAWSVLGARAEAFF
TRBV5-1	TRBJ2-6	CASMVASGANVLTF
TRBV21-1	TRBJ2-1	CASSKVSRNEQFF
TRBV11-2	TRBJ2-7	CASSLDWGYEQYF
TRBV30	TRBJ2-7	CAWGGSGSYEQYF
TRBV10-1	TRBJ1-1	CASNGQRNTEAFF
TRBV30	TRBJ1-1	CAWSVGTVNTEVFF
TRBV18	TRBJ2-5	CASSPGPGRGVQETQYF
TRBV20-1	TRBJ1-1	CSVSEGLWTEAFF
TRBV7-3	TRBJ2-1	CASSLRFSFTSAGDEQSYNEQFF
TRBV7-7	TRBJ2-3	CASSQGTGGRYTQYF
TRBV20-1	TRBJ1-4	CSAGGFPDTGKLFF
TRBV5-1	TRBJ2-7	CASSLVMGEQYF